Below, 27 T cell receptor beta chains from the same sample are listed, as sequenced in a study of blood T cell repertoires in COVID-19. The repertoire was sequenced with immunoSEQ multiplex PCR; TCRdb's copy has only in-frame clones and lacks some. This sample carries around 33,000 clones, roughly 80% of them seen once, and the ten largest clones take about 14%. What was sequenced was peripheral blood. These receptors all stem from a man aged 80 or over with active or convalescent COVID-19.

This sequence joins TRBV9 and TRBJ2-2; 16 positions agree with TRBD2. Germline CDR1 SGDLS, CDR2 YYNGEE. The CDR3 covers 18 residues. V was clipped by 4 bases and J by 5 bases; unmatched bases: 8. The CDR3 reads CASSPGGTSGRVTGELFF. As DNA, the CDR3 is TGTGCCAGCAGCCCAGGGGGGACTAGCGGGAGGGTTACCGGGGAGCTGTTTTTT.

Here the CDR3 DNA reads TGTGCCAGCAGCTCACAGGGGGCAGGCCAAGAGACCCAGTACTTC. Translation: CASSSQGAGQETQYF. This chain connects TRBV2 to TRBJ2-5; 9 bases align to TRBD1. The junction had 6 bases not matched to a gene; V was cut back by 6 bases and J by 1 base. CDR3 length equals 15 residues. The germline V gene has CDR1 SNHLY and CDR2 FYNNEI.

The gene calls are TRBV6-6 and TRBJ2-1; tentative D call: TRBD2 (6 bases). Germline V lookup: CDR1 MNHNY, CDR2 SVGAGI (reference sequence). Trimming left V 6 bases short and J 0 bases short, with 15 bases between. The CDR3 contains 16 residues. CDR3 DNA sequence: TGTGCCAGCAGGGACTACGGGCGAAACTCCTACAATGAGCAGTTCTTC. Amino acids: CASRDYGRNSYNEQFF.

CDR3 in DNA: TGTGCCAGTAGTATTGGCGCGGGCAACAATGAGCAGTTCTTC. It yields the protein CASSIGAGNNEQFF. The V and J genes are TRBV19 and TRBJ2-1; possible D gene TRBD2, 5 bases. Germline V gives CDR1 LNHDA, CDR2 SQIVND (reference sequence). Trimming removed 3 bases from V and 5 bases from J, with 11 bases in between. This CDR3 has 14 amino acids.

The rearrangement joins TRBV5-5 to TRBJ2-5; D remains ambiguous. With 5 bases removed from V and 2 bases from J, the gap between germline ends came to 16 bases. Germline CDR1 is SGHKS and CDR2 is YYEKEE (reference sequence). This CDR3 is built from 15 residues. The CDR3 here is CASRRASVIQETQYF. For the CDR3, the DNA is TGTGCCAGCAGGAGAGCTTCGGTGATTCAAGAGACCCAGTACTTC.

This clone was seen a handful of times. This rearrangement joins TRBV14 to TRBJ2-1; maybe TRBD1 (5 bases). The CDR3 length is 16 residues. In germline, CDR1 is SGHDN, CDR2 FVKESK. Deletions cut 4 bases from V and 2 bases from J, with 15 bases between. The CDR3 is CASSRYRGLTYNEQFF. CDR3 nucleotides: TGTGCCAGCAGCCGGTATAGGGGTCTGACCTACAATGAGCAGTTCTTC.

The chain combines TRBV19 with TRBJ2-1; 7 bases are shared with TRBD2. Germline V lookup: CDR1 LNHDA, CDR2 SQIVND (reference sequence). J was trimmed by 0 bases and V by 1 base; bases with no gene match: 9. The CDR3 runs 18 residues. The CDR3 nucleotides are TGTGCCAGTAGTATAGCCAGCGGGGAGCTAACCTCCTACAATGAGCAGTTCTTC. This translates into CASSIASGELTSYNEQFF.

Points on this clone: In the same sample, other DNA sequences code for this CDR3. The chain uses TRBV7-2 and TRBJ2-7; TRBD2 agrees at 7 bases. The CDR3 consists of 14 residues. Germline V CDR1 and CDR2: SGHTA, FQGNSA. V was clipped by 2 bases and J by 3 bases; unmatched bases: 4. DNA of the CDR3: TGTGCCAGCAGCTTAACTGGCGGGAGCTACGAGCAGTACTTC. Amino acid sequence: CASSLTGGSYEQYF.

The chain joins TRBV24-1 to TRBJ2-1; D is unclear. The CDR3 consists of 14 residues. Trimming left V 3 bases short and J 7 bases short, with 12 bases between. Germline loops: CDR1 KGHDR, CDR2 SFDVKD. Here the CDR3 reads CATSDPSRWNEQFF. CDR3 nucleotides: TGTGCCACCAGTGATCCATCTCGGTGGAATGAGCAGTTCTTC.

This chain joins TRBV28 and TRBJ1-2, with 8 bases lining up with TRBD1. J was trimmed by 6 bases and V by 6 bases; bases with no gene match: 12. The CDR3 runs to 15 residues. Germline assignment: CDR1 MDHEN and CDR2 SYDVKM. In DNA, the CDR3 is TGTGCCAGCAGACCATGGACAGGGACGAGCAATGGCTACACCTTC. Amino acids: CASRPWTGTSNGYTF.

This chain joins TRBV3-1 (or the pseudogene TRBV3-2) and TRBJ2-3, with D perhaps matching TRBD2 (5 bases). The V and J ends lost 4 bases and 2 bases respectively, with 10 bases between them. The CDR3 has 14 residues. The germline V gene encodes CDR1 LGHDT and CDR2 YNNKEL (reference sequence). The CDR3 region has the DNA TGTGCCAGCAGCCGCGGACTCTCCACAGATACGCAGTATTTT. Translated: CASSRGLSTDTQYF.

This chain links TRBV5-1 with TRBJ1-1; no clear D gene. The CDR3 is made up of 13 amino acids. Germline CDR1 is SGHRS and CDR2 is YFSETQ. Trimming removed 1 base at V and 2 bases at J, with 6 bases between. The CDR3 DNA sequence: TGCGCCAGCAGCTTGCGCAGAAACACTGAAGCTTTCTTT. This codes for CASSLRRNTEAFF.

This clone was observed a few times. This chain joins TRBV28 and TRBJ2-1; maybe TRBD2 (5 bases). Per the germline V gene, CDR1 is MDHEN and CDR2 is SYDVKM. Trimming took 2 bases from V and 1 from J, leaving 9 bases between them. This CDR3 comprises 15 residues. CDR3 bases: TGTGCCAGCAGTTTACTTACTAGTTCCTACAATGAGCAGTTCTTC. It codes for CASSLLTSSYNEQFF.

The chain combines TRBV28 with TRBJ2-3; TRBD2 matches 11 bases. There are 16 residues in the CDR3. V shed 7 bases and J 3 bases; nucleotides not matched to a gene: 9. Germline-derived CDR1 and CDR2 are MDHEN and SYDVKM. The CDR3 DNA is TGTGCCAGCACCCATGGGCTAGCGGGAGGTACAGATACGCAGTATTTT. Its protein product is CASTHGLAGGTDTQYF.

This clone was counted a few times. The rearrangement uses TRBV28 and TRBJ2-3, with TRBD1 matching over 9 bases. This CDR3 region has 16 residues. Looked up from germline, CDR1 is MDHEN and CDR2 is SYDVKM. V gave up 5 bases and J gave up 1 base; unmatched junction bases: 7. DNA of the CDR3: TGTGCCAGCAGTACCCACAGGGGGCTCGGCACAGATACGCAGTATTTT. As protein: CASSTHRGLGTDTQYF. The full variable domain, its missing parts supplied by reference TRBV28 and TRBJ2-3, is DVKVTQSSRYLVKRTGEKVFLECVQDMDHENMFWYRQDPGLGLRLIYFSYDVKMKEKGDIPEGYSVSREKKERFSLILESASTNQTSMYLCASSTHRGLGTDTQYFGPGTRLTVL.

The genes are TRBV30 and TRBJ1-1, with 7 nucleotides matching TRBD1. The V gene end was trimmed by 5 bases and the J gene end by 11 bases; junction bases not matched to a gene: 5. CDR3 size: 10 residues. The germline V gene encodes CDR1 GTSNPN and CDR2 SVGIG (reference sequence). The CDR3 spells CAWDRVEAFF. The CDR3 DNA is TGTGCCTGGGACAGGGTCGAGGCTTTCTTT.

The chain has TRBV7-9 and TRBJ2-7, with 9 bases matching TRBD1. V lost 5 bases, J lost 2 bases, and 4 bases stayed unmatched. The CDR3 extends over 14 amino acids. Germline V lookup: CDR1 SEHNR, CDR2 FQNEAQ (reference sequence). The CDR3 protein is CASSTGGGTYEQYF. For the CDR3, the DNA is TGTGCCAGCAGCACAGGGGGCGGGACCTACGAGCAGTACTTC.

V is TRBV28 and J is TRBJ2-3; 11 bases are a match to TRBD2. Losses at the gene ends were 2 bases for V and 2 bases for J; bases not matched to a gene: 6. The CDR3 runs 17 residues. CDR1 and CDR2 (germline): MDHEN, SYDVKM. CDR3 nucleotide sequence: TGTGCCAGCAGTTTAACGGCTAGCGGGAGGCTCACAGATACGCAGTATTTT. Its protein product is CASSLTASGRLTDTQYF.

The rearrangement uses TRBV19 and TRBJ1-2; TRBD1 agrees at 8 bases. V was pared by 2 bases and J by 6 bases, with 11 bases of the junction left unmatched. CDR1 is LNHDA and CDR2 is SQIVND in the germline V gene (reference sequence). The CDR3 is made up of 16 amino acids. The CDR3 nucleotides are TGTGCCAGTAGTATATATCAGGGACAGGATTCCCATGGCTACACCTTC. Its translation is CASSIYQGQDSHGYTF. Full variable domain (rest looked up from reference TRBV19 and TRBJ1-2): DGGITQSPKYLFRKEGQNVTLSCEQNLNHDAMYWYRQDPGQGLRLIYYSQIVNDFQKGDIAEGYSVSREKKESFPLTVTSAQKNPTAFYLCASSIYQGQDSHGYTFGSGTRLTVV.

The chain recombines TRBV11-3 with TRBJ2-7; maybe TRBD2 (6 bases). Between the trimmed V and J ends, which lost 3 bases and 1 base, there was a span of 13 bases. Germline CDR1 is SGHNT and CDR2 is YENEEA. The CDR3 totals 15 residues. In DNA, the CDR3 is TGTGCCAGCAGCTTGGCTAGCGCCCTATCCTACGAGCAGTACTTC. This gives the protein CASSLASALSYEQYF. Variable domain in full (rest from reference TRBV11-3 and TRBJ2-7): EAGVVQSPRYKIIEKKQPVAFWCNPISGHNTLYWYLQNLGQGPELLIRYENEEAVDDSQLPKDRFSAERLKGVDSTLKIQPAELGDSAVYLCASSLASALSYEQYFGPGTRLTVT.

This sequence joins TRBV6-5 and TRBJ1-6, with TRBD1 matching over 8 bases. The CDR3 runs to 15 residues. The junction had 4 bases not matched to a gene; V was cut back by 4 bases and J by 5 bases. The germline V gene has CDR1 MNHEY and CDR2 SVGAGI. CDR3 DNA sequence: TGTGCCAGCAGTTTCCTGACAGGGGATAATTCACCCCTCCACTTT. Translation: CASSFLTGDNSPLHF.

The V gene is TRBV28, the J gene TRBJ2-1; D not resolved. The CDR3 loop spans 11 amino acids. CDR1 and CDR2 from the germline V gene are MDHEN and SYDVKM. The germline V and J ends were trimmed by 4 bases and 7 bases, with 5 bases remaining between them. The CDR3 region is CASSYRNEQFF. CDR3 DNA: TGTGCCAGCAGTTACCGGAATGAGCAGTTCTTC.

The rearrangement links TRBV28 to TRBJ1-5, with a tentative D call TRBD1 (5 bases). This CDR3 has 16 residues. Deletions cut 7 bases from V and 1 base from J, with 17 bases between. Germline V CDR1 and CDR2: MDHEN, SYDVKM. In nucleotides, the CDR3 is TGTGCCAGCACTAGAGCCGGGACTGTAAGCAATCAGCCCCAGCATTTT. This sequence encodes CASTRAGTVSNQPQHF.

This chain connects TRBV6-5 to TRBJ2-1; D remains ambiguous. Germline CDR1 and CDR2: MNHEY and SVGAGI. This CDR3 spans 13 amino acids. Trimming cost V 2 bases and J 3 bases, with 5 bases left between them. The CDR3 sequence: CASSYLRYNEQFF. The CDR3 nucleotides are TGTGCCAGCAGTTACCTACGCTACAATGAGCAGTTCTTC.

Sample share makes this clone medium-sized (0.01 to 0.1%). This sequence joins TRBV2 and TRBJ1-1; the match to TRBD1 covers 9 bases. The J segment lost 11 bases and the V segment lost 6 bases, leaving 10 bases of the junction unmatched. The CDR3 spans 13 residues. The germline V gene encodes CDR1 SNHLY and CDR2 FYNNEI. This CDR3 is CASSGQGTLDAFF. CDR3 bases: TGTGCCAGCAGCGGACAGGGGACGTTGGACGCTTTCTTT. Supplemented by reference TRBV2 and TRBJ1-1, the full variable domain reads EPEVTQTPSHQVTQMGQEVILRCVPISNHLYFYWYRQILGQKVEFLVSFYNNEISEKSEIFDDQFSVERPDGSNFTLKIRSTKLEDSAMYFCASSGQGTLDAFFGQGTRLTVV.

V and J are TRBV5-1 and TRBJ1-3; D gene uncertain. The CDR3 runs 14 residues. CDR1 is SGHRS, CDR2 YFSETQ, per germline. Trimming removed 5 bases at V and 5 bases at J, with 14 bases between. Written as DNA, the CDR3 is TGCGCCAGCAGGGGAGAACACACCCGAAACACCATATATTTT. Translation gives CASRGEHTRNTIYF.

This chain connects TRBV3-1 (or the pseudogene TRBV3-2) to TRBJ2-5, with D possibly being TRBD2 (5 bases). Germline-derived CDR1 and CDR2 are LGHDT and YNNKEL (reference sequence). This CDR3 spans 15 amino acids. The V end was cut by 2 bases, the J end by 5 bases, with 15 bases between. The CDR3 DNA reads TGTGCCAGCAGCCAAAGCGGAACCAACCGGGAGACCCAGTACTTC. It translates to CASSQSGTNRETQYF.